This T cell receptor (beta chain) derives from a study of T cell clones after liver transplantation. The table came from immunoSEQ multiplex PCR; TCRdb's copy has only in-frame clones and leaves some out. The data show 93,000 or so clones, about 88% seen once. The source is a human patient who received a liver transplant. Among the T cells, some may be from the graft donor. The sample here was CD4+ T cells from blood, taken roughly 50 months after liver transplant.

This CDR3 reads CASSSGGSGVYNEQFF. Here the CDR3 DNA reads TGTGCCAGCAGCTCCGGAGGTAGCGGGGTCTACAATGAGCAGTTCTTC. The chain uses TRBV11-3 and TRBJ2-1; 8 positions agree with TRBD2. Per germline, CDR1 SGHNT and CDR2 YENEEA. The V and J ends lost 4 bases and 3 bases, in that order; junction bases with no gene match: 8. The CDR3 is made up of 16 amino acids.